A selection of T cell receptor beta chains follows, all from one sample in a study of neurological immune-mediated disorders. TCRdb analysed the 5' RACE reads with MiXCR anew, one entry per CDR3 protein. The data contain about 82,000 distinct CDR3 sequences, 2.5% to 3% of them singletons. The specimen sequenced was PBMCs. These receptors were collected from a woman aged 30 to 39 with multiple sclerosis. Each CDR3 is given with its conserved first and last residue. The order of the fields is V gene, D gene, clone size, J gene, CDR3 length, CDR3 DNA, CDR3 protein. The D gene is left open where the match is weak. Only part of the rows carry a size: once, few, many, or a class if the clone is expanded.

TRBV6-2/TRBV6-3	TRBD1	many	TRBJ2-7	11	TGTGCCAGCAGGGACAGGGGCGAGCAGTACTTC	CASRDRGEQYF
TRBV5-1	NA	many	TRBJ2-4	14	TGCGCCAGCAGCTTGGGGGACACGGGGGACATTCAGTACTTC	CASSLGDTGDIQYF
TRBV3-1	NA	many	TRBJ2-2	14	TGTGCCAGCAGCCAAGTAGGGAATGCCGGGGAGCTGTTTTTT	CASSQVGNAGELFF
TRBV3-1	NA	many	TRBJ1-4	14	TGTGCCAGCAGCCAACGGGGCGCGTCTGAAAAACTGTTTTTT	CASSQRGASEKLFF
TRBV10-3	NA	many	TRBJ2-7	16	TGTGCCATCAGTGAGTCCCCTAGCGAGAGCTCCTACGAGCAGTACTTC	CAISESPSESSYEQYF
TRBV28	TRBD1	many	TRBJ2-7	16	TGTGCCAGCAGTTACCCCGTTGGGACAGGGGTCTACGAGCAGTACTTC	CASSYPVGTGVYEQYF
TRBV5-1	NA	many	TRBJ2-2	15	TGCGCCAGCAGCTTCGGGGATAGTAATTCCGGGGAGCTGTTTTTT	CASSFGDSNSGELFF
TRBV24-1	NA	many	TRBJ2-5	14	TGTGCCACCAGTGATTTGGGCTACCAAGAGACCCAGTACTTC	CATSDLGYQETQYF
TRBV20-1	NA	many	TRBJ1-2	14	TGCAGTGCTCCTAGACTGGGTTCTAACTATGGCTACACCTTC	CSAPRLGSNYGYTF
TRBV24-1	NA	few	TRBJ1-5	15	TGTGCCACCAGTGATGCGACAGTTAGCAATCAGCCCCAGCATTTT	CATSDATVSNQPQHF
TRBV28	NA	many	TRBJ2-2	18	TGTGCCAGCAGTTTGCCCGGGACTTCCCCTCGGGGGACCGGGGAGCTGTTTTTT	CASSLPGTSPRGTGELFF
TRBV3-1	NA	many	TRBJ2-2	16	TGTGCCAGCAGCCCGCAAGGGCGTATTTACACCGGGGAGCTGTTTTTT	CASSPQGRIYTGELFF
TRBV7-9	TRBD2	many	TRBJ2-1	16	TGTGCCAGCAGCGGAGCGACTAGCGGGAGTTTCTATGAGCAGTTCTTC	CASSGATSGSFYEQFF
TRBV4-1	TRBD2	many	TRBJ2-1	17	TGCGCCAGCAGCCAAGGGAAGGGGCGGGAGTCCTACAATGAGCAGTTCTTC	CASSQGKGRESYNEQFF
TRBV5-1	NA	many	TRBJ1-4	18	TGCGCCAGCAGTCCCGACCCCTCCTTACTTGCAACTAATGAAAAACTGTTTTTT	CASSPDPSLLATNEKLFF
TRBV29-1	TRBD1	many	TRBJ1-4	15	TGCAGCGTTGTCGGCCGGACAGGGGAGAATGAAAAACTGTTTTTT	CSVVGRTGENEKLFF
TRBV5-1	NA	many	TRBJ2-3	15	TGCGCCAGCAGCTTGGATTCCCTAGCCACAGATACGCAGTATTTT	CASSLDSLATDTQYF
TRBV7-9	NA	many	TRBJ1-1	13	TGTGCCAGCAGCTTAGGAGACGGGACTGAAGCTTTCTTT	CASSLGDGTEAFF
TRBV7-6	TRBD1	many	TRBJ1-2	15	TGTGCCAGCAGCTTCGGGGACAGGAGTAACTATGGCTACACCTTC	CASSFGDRSNYGYTF
TRBV11-2	NA	many	TRBJ2-5	15	TGTGCCAGCAGCGCCTCGGGGGCTGGTAGGGAGACCCAGTACTTC	CASSASGAGRETQYF
TRBV18	TRBD2	many	TRBJ2-7	14	TGTGCCAGCTCGCCATCTCGCGGGGGTTACGAGCAGTACTTC	CASSPSRGGYEQYF
TRBV7-2	TRBD1	many	TRBJ2-1	14	TGTGCCAGCAGCTTCAGCCAGGGGGCAAATGAGCAGTTCTTC	CASSFSQGANEQFF
TRBV12-3/TRBV12-4	NA	many	TRBJ2-1	15	TGTGCCAGCAGAGAAAACAATAGGCGTTGGGCTGAGCAGTTCTTC	CASRENNRRWAEQFF
TRBV20-1	NA	many	TRBJ2-3	18	TGCAGTGCTAGAGGCTCGGTTCTGCGGGTTACTAGCACAGATACGCAGTATTTT	CSARGSVLRVTSTDTQYF
TRBV5-1	NA	many	TRBJ2-3	16	TGCGCCAGCAGCTTGGAGTTAGCGGAGATCACAGATACGCAGTATTTT	CASSLELAEITDTQYF
TRBV5-1	TRBD2	many	TRBJ2-1	14	TGCGCCAGCGCACCGACTAGCGGGAGAAATGAGCAGTTCTTC	CASAPTSGRNEQFF
TRBV6-6	TRBD1	NA	TRBJ2-3	18	TGTGCCAGCAGTTCGACCCCGGACAGGGGAACATACACAGATACGCAGTATTTT	CASSSTPDRGTYTDTQYF
TRBV6-5	TRBD1	NA	TRBJ1-2	14	TGTGCCAGCAGCTCGACAGGGTACAACTATGGCTACACCTTC	CASSSTGYNYGYTF
TRBV7-9	NA	many	TRBJ2-5	13	TGTGCCAGCAGCCCGCCTGGGGAAGAGACCCAGTACTTC	CASSPPGEETQYF
TRBV7-2	NA	many	TRBJ2-5	15	TGTGCCAGCAGCTTAGGAGGACAGCCCCAAGAGACCCAGTACTTC	CASSLGGQPQETQYF
TRBV3-1	NA	many	TRBJ1-2	14	TGTGCCAGCAGCCAAGATCAAGGGGTCTATGGCTACACCTTC	CASSQDQGVYGYTF
TRBV6-1	NA	many	TRBJ2-7	14	TGTGCCAGCACCGTGGGCCCCCGGGAAAACGAGCAGTACTTC	CASTVGPRENEQYF
TRBV29-1	TRBD1	many	TRBJ2-1	12	TGCAGCGTTAAGTTTGTAGGGGGCAAGCAGTTCTTC	CSVKFVGGKQFF
TRBV12-3/TRBV12-4	TRBD1	many	TRBJ2-3	14	TGTGCCAGCACCTGGACAGGGTTGACAGATACGCAGTATTTT	CASTWTGLTDTQYF
TRBV18	NA	many	TRBJ1-1	13	TGTGCCAGCTCACCACCCATCCGGGAAGAAGCTTTCTTT	CASSPPIREEAFF
TRBV5-5	TRBD1	few	TRBJ1-1	15	TGTGCCAGCAGCTTGACCGGGACAGGGACCACTGAAGCTTTCTTT	CASSLTGTGTTEAFF
TRBV5-1	NA	many	TRBJ1-1	14	TGCGCCAGCAGAGAACTCTTAGGGGGCACTGAAGCTTTCTTT	CASRELLGGTEAFF
TRBV12-3/TRBV12-4	NA	many	TRBJ2-2	12	TGTGCCAGCAGTGAGGGCGGCGGGGAGCTGTTTTTT	CASSEGGGELFF
TRBV20-1	TRBD2	many	TRBJ2-3	14	TGCAGTGCTAGACGTAGCGGGAGAACAGATACGCAGTATTTT	CSARRSGRTDTQYF
TRBV12-3/TRBV12-4	NA	many	TRBJ2-1	15	TGTGCCAGCACCCATCCGGGACTCCGCCTCAATGAGCAGTTCTTC	CASTHPGLRLNEQFF
TRBV20-1	NA	many	TRBJ2-7	14	TGCAGTGCTACCCGGGGTCCCGGATCCTACGAGCAGTACTTC	CSATRGPGSYEQYF
TRBV27	NA	many	TRBJ2-1	11	TGTGCCAGCAGTGGGACTTATGAGCAGTTCTTC	CASSGTYEQFF
TRBV6-5	NA	many	TRBJ2-1	14	TGTGCCAGCAGTTACGAGCCCTCCGGCAATGAGCAGTTCTTC	CASSYEPSGNEQFF
TRBV7-2	TRBD2	few	TRBJ2-3	13	TGTGCCAGCAGCTTAGATCTAGCGGAATCTGAGTATTTT	CASSLDLAESEYF
TRBV20-1	TRBD2	NA	TRBJ2-7	13	TGCAGTGCCGGTGGGCGGGAGCCCTACGAGCAGTACTTC	CSAGGREPYEQYF
TRBV5-1	TRBD1	many	TRBJ1-1	14	TGCGCCAGCAGCTTCCGCAAGACAGGGAATGGAGCTTTCTTT	CASSFRKTGNGAFF
TRBV11-2	NA	many	TRBJ2-1	15	TGTGCCAGCAGCTCAAGTAAGAAGGGACTTAATGAGCAGTTCTTC	CASSSSKKGLNEQFF
TRBV28	TRBD2	many	TRBJ2-3	17	TGTGCCAGCAGTTCCCCCTTCGGACTAGCAAGTACAGATACGCAGTATTTT	CASSSPFGLASTDTQYF
TRBV7-2	NA	many	TRBJ2-2	15	TGTGCCAGCAGCCTGGGGACGGTGAACACCGGGGAGCTGTTTTTT	CASSLGTVNTGELFF
TRBV4-3	NA	many	TRBJ2-1	13	TGCGCCAGCAGCAATTACCCGGACAATGAGCAGTTCTTC	CASSNYPDNEQFF
TRBV3-1	NA	many	TRBJ1-1	13	TGTGCCAGCAGCCAAGATTGGGGGTCTGAAGCTTTCTTT	CASSQDWGSEAFF
TRBV18	TRBD2	many	TRBJ2-1	15	TGTGCCAGCTCAGTAACTAGCGGAAGATACAATGAGCAGTTCTTC	CASSVTSGRYNEQFF
TRBV7-2	TRBD1	many	TRBJ1-5	14	TGTGCCAGCAGGGGACAGGGGGCCAATCAGCCCCAGCATTTT	CASRGQGANQPQHF